This T cell receptor beta chain was sequenced during a study of T cell responses to AZD1222 COVID-19 vaccine. Broader study findings: Unmutated variant regions are reportedly the target of nearly half of TCRs that are spike-specific. After the peak T cell response, and only then, were repertoires sampled. The donor group comprised mostly white British people and more females; the analysis possibly underestimated clonal diversity. Spike-specific TCR breadth and depth were elevated following two AZD1222 doses.

Between the trimmed V and J ends, which lost 5 bases and 1 base, there was a span of 18 bases. The CDR3 has 17 amino acids. Germline values: CDR1 SNHLY, CDR2 FYNNEI. The table came from immunoSEQ multiplex PCR; TCRdb's copy has only in-frame clones and leaves some out. There are tens of thousands of clones in the sample; roughly 91% occur only once, and 5.5% to 7% lies in the top ten. Of note for this clone: What it binds is not known.

The rearrangement joins TRBV2 to TRBJ2-4; D might be TRBD2 (5 bases). This sequence originates from an adult in good health. This material consisted of peripheral blood, taken on day 0 of AZD1222 vaccination. This chain's CDR3 is CASSLQDFLGAKNIQYF. CDR3 sequence (DNA): TGTGCCAGCAGTCTTCAGGACTTCTTAGGGGCCAAAAACATTCAGTACTTC.